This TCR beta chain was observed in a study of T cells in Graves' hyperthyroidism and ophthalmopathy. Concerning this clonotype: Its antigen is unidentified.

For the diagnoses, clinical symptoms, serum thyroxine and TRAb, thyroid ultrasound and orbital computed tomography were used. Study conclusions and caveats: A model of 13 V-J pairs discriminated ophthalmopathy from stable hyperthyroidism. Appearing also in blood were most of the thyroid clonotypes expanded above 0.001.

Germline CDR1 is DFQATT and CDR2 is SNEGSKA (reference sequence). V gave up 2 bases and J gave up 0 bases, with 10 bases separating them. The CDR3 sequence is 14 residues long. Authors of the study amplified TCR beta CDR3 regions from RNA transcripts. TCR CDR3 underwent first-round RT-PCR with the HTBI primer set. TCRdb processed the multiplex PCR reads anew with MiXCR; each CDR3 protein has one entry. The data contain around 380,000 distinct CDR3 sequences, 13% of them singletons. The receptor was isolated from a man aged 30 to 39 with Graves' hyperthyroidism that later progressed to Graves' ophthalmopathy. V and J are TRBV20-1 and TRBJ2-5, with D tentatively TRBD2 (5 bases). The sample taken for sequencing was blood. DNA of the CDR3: TGCAGTGCTAGAACGGACTCCTACCAAGAGACCCAGTACTTC. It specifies CSARTDSYQETQYF.